A single sample gave rise to the 3 T cell receptor beta chains below, sequenced in a study of response to subunit inactivated influenza vaccine. TCRdb re-called the RT-PCR reads with MiXCR, one entry per CDR3 protein. This sample yields fewer than 800,000 distinct CDR3 sequences, of which more than 15% are seen a single time; 11% belongs to the top ten. Specimen: PBMCs from blood, collected 11 to 12 days after vaccination. Receptors were obtained from a man in his fifties or sixties who received an inactivated influenza vaccine.

The chain combines TRBV27 with TRBJ2-5; D might be TRBD2 (7 bases). Germline lookup yields CDR1 MNHEY and CDR2 SMNVEV (reference sequence). CDR3 length equals 16 residues. The ends were cut back, 2 bases at V and 4 bases at J, with 17 bases in the middle. The CDR3 DNA is TGTGCCAGCAGTTTAGGGGGGCGGGGGCTAGGAGAGACCCAGTACTTC. Amino acid sequence: CASSLGGRGLGETQYF.

The chain is built from TRBV7-2 and TRBJ2-5; 7 bases are a match to TRBD2. The V gene end was trimmed by 6 bases and the J gene end by 3 bases; junction bases not matched to a gene: 7. Germline assignment: CDR1 SGHTA and CDR2 FQGNSA. CDR3 size: 14 residues. The CDR3 coding sequence is TGTGCCAGCAGTTCAAGACGGGGGGAAGAGACCCAGTACTTC. Protein: CASSSRRGEETQYF. Supplemented by reference TRBV7-2 and TRBJ2-5, the full variable domain reads GAGVSQSPSNKVTEKGKDVELRCDPISGHTALYWYRQSLGQGLEFLIYFQGNSAPDKSGLPSDRFSAERTGGSVSTLTIQRTQQEDSAVYLCASSSRRGEETQYFGPGTRLLVL.

This clonotype was seen more than once but under ten times. CDR3 bases: TGTGCCAGCAGCAAAGACGGGGCAGGGACGAACACCGGGGAGCTGTTTTTT. Its protein is CASSKDGAGTNTGELFF. The chain carries TRBV21-1 and TRBJ2-2; whether TRBD1, the table's D call, matches the DNA was not checked. TRBV21-1 is a pseudogene locus. The CDR3 has 17 residues.